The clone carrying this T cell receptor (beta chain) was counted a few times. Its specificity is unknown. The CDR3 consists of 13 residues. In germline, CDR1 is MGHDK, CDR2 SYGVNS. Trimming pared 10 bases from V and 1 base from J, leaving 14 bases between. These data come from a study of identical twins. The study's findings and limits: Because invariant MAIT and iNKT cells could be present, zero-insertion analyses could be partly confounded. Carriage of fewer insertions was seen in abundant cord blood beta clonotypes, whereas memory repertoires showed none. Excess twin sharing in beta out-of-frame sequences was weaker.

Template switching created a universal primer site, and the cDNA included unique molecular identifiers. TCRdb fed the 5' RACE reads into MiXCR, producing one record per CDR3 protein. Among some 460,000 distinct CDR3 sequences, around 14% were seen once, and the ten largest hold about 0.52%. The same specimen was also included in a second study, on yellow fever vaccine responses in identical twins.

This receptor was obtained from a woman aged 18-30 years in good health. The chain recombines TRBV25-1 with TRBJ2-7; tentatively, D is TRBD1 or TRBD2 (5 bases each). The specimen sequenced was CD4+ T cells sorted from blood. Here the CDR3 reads CATLRDGSYEQYF. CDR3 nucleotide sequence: TGTGCCACTCTCCGGGACGGGTCCTACGAGCAGTACTTC.